These 19 T cell receptor beta chains were sequenced from one sample in a study of T cell repertoires in cytomegalovirus infection. TCRdb recomputed calls from the reads with MiXCR, one row per CDR3 protein. The top ten clones hold around 25% of a sample with approximately 500,000 distinct CDR3 sequences, about 17% of them seen once. The sequencing input was CD8+ T cells from PBMCs. These receptors were obtained from a human donor in good health (CMV status not recorded). Some clones in this sample may be carry-over from other donors' samples.

This clonotype was seen a few times. The rearrangement uses TRBV12-3 or TRBV12-4 and TRBJ2-7, with 13 bases matching TRBD2. Trimming cost V 3 bases and J 7 bases; bases outside gene matches: 6. There are 15 residues in the CDR3. CDR3 amino acids: CASSLTSGRPREQYF. CDR3 in DNA: TGTGCCAGCAGTTTGACTAGCGGGAGGCCGAGGGAGCAGTACTTC.

This chain links TRBV27 with TRBJ2-2, with 9 nucleotides matching TRBD1. There are 17 residues in the CDR3. The germline gives CDR1 MNHEY, CDR2 SMNVEV (reference sequence). The V gene end was trimmed by 3 bases and the J gene end by 6 bases; junction bases not matched to a gene: 11. CDR3 nucleotide sequence: TGTGCCAGCAGTTTCATAGGGACAGGGTTTTTTTCCGGGGAGCTGTTTTTT. Its translation: CASSFIGTGFFSGELFF.

This clonotype was seen repeatedly, ten times or more. V and J are TRBV10-3 and TRBJ2-3, with 9 positions matching TRBD1. Germline values: CDR1 ENHRY, CDR2 SYGVKD. This CDR3 has 16 residues. V was clipped by 3 bases and J by 1 base; unmatched bases: 5. CDR3 coding DNA: TGTGCCATCAGTGAACGCCGGGACAGGGGCACAGATACGCAGTATTTT. Translated: CAISERRDRGTDTQYF.

This clonotype was seen many times. The rearrangement joins TRBV7-6 to TRBJ2-1; the match to TRBD2 covers 9 bases. CDR1 and CDR2 (germline): SGHVS, FNYEAQ. Trimming cost V 6 bases and J 7 bases; bases outside gene matches: 13. There are 16 residues in the CDR3. CDR3 in DNA: TGTGCCAGCAGTTCAGGGTCTAGCGGGGCCCTAAATGAGCAGTTCTTC. This codes for CASSSGSSGALNEQFF.

This clonotype was recorded a few times. V gene TRBV27 combines with J gene TRBJ1-4, with D possibly being TRBD1 (6 bases). Germline lookup yields CDR1 MNHEY and CDR2 SMNVEV (reference sequence). The ends were cut back, 8 bases at V and 1 base at J, with 11 bases in the middle. This CDR3 contains 14 residues. As DNA, the CDR3 is TGTGCCAGCCGCCCCAGGGGAACTAATGAAAAACTGTTTTTT. This translates into CASRPRGTNEKLFF.

This clonotype was counted ten times or more. V and J are TRBV12-3 or TRBV12-4 and TRBJ1-5; D not certain. V dropped 1 base and J dropped 0 bases, with 7 bases sitting between them. The CDR3 sequence is 15 residues long. CDR3 bases: TGTGCCAGCAGTTTAGTCAGATCTAGCAATCAGCCCCAGCATTTT. Translation gives CASSLVRSSNQPQHF.

There are a few counts of this clonotype. The V call is TRBV19, the J call TRBJ2-7; D might be TRBD2 (5 bases). V lost 5 bases to trimming and J lost 7 bases, with 15 bases between them. Germline V CDR1 and CDR2: LNHDA, SQIVND (reference sequence). CDR3 length equals 13 residues. The CDR3 spells CASSVASGREQYF. Here the CDR3 DNA reads TGTGCCAGTAGTGTCGCTTCGGGGAGAGAGCAGTACTTC.

This clonotype was counted only a few times. V gene TRBV5-1 combines with J gene TRBJ1-1, with D maybe TRBD1 (5 bases). This CDR3 comprises 14 residues. The germline CDR1 and CDR2 sequences are SGHRS and YFSETQ. The V end lost 6 bases, the J end lost 0 bases, and 12 bases lay between the germline ends. CDR3 residues: CASTSQGMNTEAFF. CDR3 DNA: TGCGCCAGCACCTCGCAGGGCATGAACACTGAAGCTTTCTTT. Variable domain in full (rest from reference TRBV5-1 and TRBJ1-1): KAGVTQTPRYLIKTRGQQVTLSCSPISGHRSVSWYQQTPGQGLQFLFEYFSETQRNKGNFPGRFSGRQFSNSRSEMNVSTLELGDSALYLCASTSQGMNTEAFFGQGTRLTVV.

The J gene is TRBJ2-1, the V gene TRBV29-1, with TRBD1 as a possible D gene (6 bases). The CDR3 has 16 amino acids. Trimming stripped 0 bases from V and 0 bases from J, with 12 bases between. The germline V gene has CDR1 SQVTM and CDR2 ANQGSEA. The CDR3, as DNA: TGCAGCGTTGAAGATCAGGGGTTGAGCTCCTACAATGAGCAGTTCTTC. Translation: CSVEDQGLSSYNEQFF.

At least ten counts were recorded for this clonotype. V usage is TRBV11-2 and J usage is TRBJ2-3; D unresolved. V was clipped by 5 bases and J by 0 bases, with 12 bases between them. The CDR3 sequence is 15 residues long. The germline gives CDR1 SGHAT, CDR2 FQNNGV. The CDR3 DNA sequence: TGTGCCAGCAGCCCTGCGACCCTTAGCACAGATACGCAGTATTTT. Translating it yields CASSPATLSTDTQYF.

This clonotype came up many times. This chain connects TRBV6-6 to TRBJ1-1, with no clear D. Trimming took 1 base from V and 4 from J, leaving 4 bases between them. CDR3 size: 12 residues. The germline V gene has CDR1 MNHNY and CDR2 SVGAGI (reference sequence). The DNA of the CDR3 is TGTGCCAGCAGTTACTGGGGCACTGAAGCTTTCTTT. Protein: CASSYWGTEAFF.

In regard to this clonotype: Compared with germline, one end of the junction differs, possibly owing to a read error. This chain joins TRBV13 and TRBJ1-5; D is perhaps TRBD1 (5 bases). Germline assignment: CDR1 PRHDT and CDR2 FYEKMQ (reference sequence). The CDR3 extends over 15 amino acids. The CDR3 loop is CASSFGGEGNHPQHF. CDR3 DNA: TGTGCCAGCAGCTTTGGAGGGGAAGGCAATCATCCCCAGCATTTT. Combining the CDR3 with reference TRBV13 and TRBJ1-5 gives the whole variable domain AAGVIQSPRHLIKEKRETATLKCYPIPRHDTVYWYQQGPGQDPQFLISFYEKMQSDKGSIPDRFSAQQFSDYHSELNMSSLELGDSALYFCASSFGGEGNHPQHFGDGTRLSIL.

This chain connects TRBV27 to TRBJ2-3; the D is unclear. V was trimmed by 5 bases and J by 9 bases, leaving 15 bases between them. Germline loops: CDR1 MNHEY, CDR2 SMNVEV (reference sequence). This CDR3 has 13 residues. The CDR3 sequence: CASSRVGKDTQYF. The CDR3 nucleotides are TGTGCCAGCAGTCGGGTCGGCAAGGACACGCAGTATTTT.

This clonotype was observed at least ten times. The CDR3 protein is CASSLESSMETQYF. The CDR3 nucleotides are TGTGCCAGCAGCTTAGAATCTAGCATGGAGACCCAGTACTTC. The chain couples TRBV7-9 to TRBJ2-5, with a tentative D call TRBD2 (5 bases). From germline, CDR1 is SEHNR and CDR2 FQNEAQ (reference sequence). Between the trimmed V and J ends, which lost 1 base and 5 bases, there was a span of 11 bases. The CDR3 length is 14 residues.

This clonotype was seen a handful of times. A much bigger clone sits one base away, suggesting this may be a read error. The chain carries TRBV9 and TRBJ1-1; D unresolved. Germline V gives CDR1 SGDLS, CDR2 YYNGEE. This CDR3 is 12 amino acids long. Trimming pared 4 bases from V and 4 bases from J, leaving 8 bases between. CDR3: CASSPAATEAFF. CDR3 nucleotide sequence: TGTGCCAGCAGCCCCGCCGCCACTGAAGCTTTCTTT.

This clonotype was seen many times. This chain connects TRBV28 to TRBJ1-5; TRBD1 might be the D (6 bases). Between the trimmed V and J ends, which lost 2 bases and 5 bases, there was a span of 10 bases. The germline gives CDR1 MDHEN, CDR2 SYDVKM. The CDR3 length is 14 residues. CDR3 region: CASSLGGDYQPQHF. The CDR3 DNA reads as TGTGCCAGCAGTTTAGGGGGCGATTATCAGCCCCAGCATTTT.

The chain has TRBV13 and TRBJ2-5, with D possibly matching TRBD2 (5 bases). There are 14 residues in the CDR3. V was pared by 4 bases and J by 2 bases, with 11 bases between. Germline lookup yields CDR1 PRHDT and CDR2 FYEKMQ (reference sequence). CDR3 loop: CASSWRTDQETQYF. Here the CDR3 DNA reads TGTGCCAGCAGCTGGAGGACGGATCAAGAGACCCAGTACTTC.

This clonotype occurred once. Just one base apart from a much larger clone, this may be a read error. This rearrangement joins TRBV27 to TRBJ2-5; 8 bases are shared with TRBD2. The CDR3 sequence is 14 residues long. V trimming: 4 bases; J trimming: 7 bases; junction bases outside the gene matches: 8. Germline lookup yields CDR1 MNHEY and CDR2 SMNVEV (reference sequence). CDR3 in DNA: TGTGCCAGCAGTTCGGGACTAGATTTGGGGACCCAGTACTTC. Translation: CASSSGLDLGTQYF.

This rearrangement joins TRBV27 to TRBJ1-2; 8 nucleotides line up with TRBD1. Germline CDR1 is MNHEY and CDR2 is SMNVEV (reference sequence). The CDR3 is made up of 13 amino acids. Trimming took 8 bases from V and 4 from J; bases not matched to a gene: 6. The CDR3, as DNA: TGTGCCAGCGGCACAGGGGGAGGCTATGGCTACACCTTC. This gives the protein CASGTGGGYGYTF.